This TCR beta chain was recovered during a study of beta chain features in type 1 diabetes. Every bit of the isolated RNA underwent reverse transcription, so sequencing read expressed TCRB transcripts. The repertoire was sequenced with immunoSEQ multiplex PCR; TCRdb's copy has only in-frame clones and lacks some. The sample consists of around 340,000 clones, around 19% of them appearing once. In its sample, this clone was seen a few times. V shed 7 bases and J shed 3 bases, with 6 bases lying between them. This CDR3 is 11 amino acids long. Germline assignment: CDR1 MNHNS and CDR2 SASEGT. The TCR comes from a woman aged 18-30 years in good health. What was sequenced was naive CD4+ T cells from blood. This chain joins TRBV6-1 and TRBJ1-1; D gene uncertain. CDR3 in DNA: TGTGCCAGCAATATCGACACTGAAGCTTTCTTT. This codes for CASNIDTEAFF.